The 19 T cell receptor beta chains given below trace back to one sample, sequenced in a study of cytomegalovirus exposure and HLA in healthy donors. The repertoire was sequenced with immunoSEQ multiplex PCR; TCRdb's copy has only in-frame clones and lacks some. In the table there are 120,000 to 150,000 clones, approximately 90% of which are singletons. What was sequenced was PBMCs. The receptor source for this set is a man in his late teens or twenties in good health and CMV-seropositive.

This chain connects TRBV21-1 to TRBJ1-5. TRBV21-1 is a pseudogene. The CDR3 contains 13 residues. The CDR3 DNA reads as TGTGCCAGCAGCCAGAGGGAGGCTCAGCCCCAGCATTTT. Its translation is CASSQREAQPQHF.

J is TRBJ1-2 and V is TRBV6-5; TRBD1 agrees at 7 bases. Trimming removed 6 bases from V and 0 bases from J; junction bases left unmatched: 4. Per germline, CDR1 MNHEY and CDR2 SVGAGI. The CDR3 loop spans 14 amino acids. The CDR3 DNA is TGTGCCAGCAGCGAACAGGGGTCTAACTATGGCTACACCTTC. This translates into CASSEQGSNYGYTF.

The rearrangement uses TRBV10-1 and TRBJ1-1, with 9 positions matching TRBD1. Germline CDR1 WNHNN, CDR2 SYGVQD (reference sequence). Germline trimming cut 3 bases from V and 5 bases from J; bases unmatched to any gene: 10. CDR3 length equals 16 residues. CDR3: CASSDFGGQGRTEAFF. For the CDR3, the DNA is TGCGCCAGCAGTGATTTCGGGGGACAGGGTAGGACTGAAGCTTTCTTT.

The rearrangement links TRBV18 to TRBJ2-3; 8 bases align to TRBD1. Germline assignment: CDR1 KGHSH and CDR2 LQKENI. Trimming at V came to 3 bases and at J to 6 bases, leaving 2 bases not matched to a gene. This CDR3 has 13 amino acids. CDR3 in amino acids: CASSPDRADTQYF. DNA for the CDR3: TGTGCCAGCTCACCGGACAGGGCGGATACGCAGTATTTT.

The V gene is TRBV19, the J gene TRBJ2-5; possible D gene TRBD1, 6 bases. This CDR3 has 13 amino acids. Germline CDR1 is LNHDA and CDR2 is SQIVND (reference sequence). The germline V and J ends were trimmed by 3 bases and 5 bases, with 10 bases remaining between them. The CDR3 sequence: CASSIWGQETQYF. Written as DNA, the CDR3 is TGTGCCAGTAGTATTTGGGGGCAGGAGACCCAGTACTTC.

The chain couples TRBV11-2 to TRBJ2-7; TRBD2 agrees at 10 bases. Germline loops: CDR1 SGHAT, CDR2 FQNNGV. The ends lost 2 bases at V and 0 bases at J; junction bases unmatched: 7. The CDR3 sequence is 17 residues long. The CDR3 protein is CASSLLTSGAYSYEQYF. The CDR3 nucleotides are TGTGCCAGCAGCTTATTAACTAGCGGGGCTTACTCCTACGAGCAGTACTTC.

Only a few counts were recorded for this clone. This chain connects TRBV5-6 to TRBJ1-5, with D tentatively TRBD1 (5 bases). Germline CDR1 and CDR2: SGHDT and YYEEEE. Trimming pared 0 bases from V and 7 bases from J, leaving 14 bases between. This CDR3 comprises 15 residues. The CDR3 sequence is CASSLEGREEQPQHF. The CDR3 nucleotides are TGTGCCAGCAGCTTGGAGGGCAGGGAGGAACAGCCCCAGCATTTT. Based on the CDR3 plus reference TRBV5-6 and TRBJ1-5, the full variable domain is DAGVTQSPTHLIKTRGQQVTLRCSPKSGHDTVSWYQQALGQGPQFIFQYYEEEERQRGNFPDRFSGHQFPNYSSELNVNALLLGDSALYLCASSLEGREEQPQHFGDGTRLSIL.

This clone was detected once. The CDR3 spells CASSRGLSTNEKLFF. The CDR3 bases are TGTGCCAGCAGCAGGGGTCTCTCAACTAATGAAAAACTGTTTTTT. V gene TRBV4-2 combines with J gene TRBJ1-4; a weak D match, TRBD1 (5 bases). Germline V lookup: CDR1 LGHNA, CDR2 YNFKEQ. Between the trimmed V and J ends, which lost 5 bases and 0 bases, there was a span of 10 bases. CDR3 length: 15 amino acids.

The CDR3 region has the DNA TGCGCCAGCAGGGCAAGGACAGGGGGTAATTCACCCCTCCACTTT. Protein: CASRARTGGNSPLHF. This sequence joins TRBV10-2 and TRBJ1-6; 10 bases line up with TRBD1. Germline CDR1 is WSHSY and CDR2 is SAAADI. V dropped 6 bases and J dropped 6; count of bases not matched to a gene: 5. The CDR3 runs 15 residues.

CDR3 residues: CASSLPPRQLNTEAFF. The CDR3 DNA is TGCGCCAGCAGCTTACCCCCCCGACAACTGAACACTGAAGCTTTCTTT. The chain is built from TRBV5-1 and TRBJ1-1; D remains unclear. The V gene's germline CDR1 is SGHRS and CDR2 YFSETQ. CDR3 length: 16 residues. V lost 2 bases to trimming and J lost 0 bases, with 14 bases between them.

The rearrangement uses TRBV29-1 and TRBJ1-3; D gene ambiguous. V lost 5 bases and J lost 0, with 8 bases in between. Germline V gives CDR1 SQVTM, CDR2 ANQGSEA. The CDR3 has 13 amino acids. This CDR3 reads CSVLERSGNTIYF. The CDR3 nucleotides are TGCAGCGTTTTAGAGCGCTCTGGAAACACCATATATTTT.

This clone occurred once. The V and J genes are TRBV6-6 and TRBJ2-1, with D tentatively TRBD1 (6 bases). The CDR3 contains 15 residues. V lost 5 bases and J lost 3, with 14 bases in between. CDR1 and CDR2 from the germline V gene are MNHNY and SVGAGI (reference sequence). This CDR3 reads CASSVIQGNYNEQFF. In nucleotides, the CDR3 is TGTGCCAGCAGTGTGATTCAGGGGAACTACAATGAGCAGTTCTTC.

This rearrangement joins TRBV15 to TRBJ2-7; D remains ambiguous. V gave up 0 bases and J gave up 5 bases, with 5 bases separating them. This CDR3 spans 12 amino acids. Germline values: CDR1 LNHNV, CDR2 YYDKDF (reference sequence). CDR3: CATSRDINEQYF. The CDR3 nucleotides are TGTGCCACCAGCAGAGATATTAACGAGCAGTACTTC.

V gene TRBV6-1 combines with J gene TRBJ2-1, with 7 bases lining up with TRBD2. The CDR3 is 16 amino acids. V trimming: 3 bases; J trimming: 7 bases; junction bases outside the gene matches: 12. Germline loops: CDR1 MNHNS, CDR2 SASEGT. The CDR3 loop reads CASSDPKGRARNEQFF. CDR3 DNA sequence: TGTGCCAGCAGTGACCCTAAGGGGAGGGCCAGGAATGAGCAGTTCTTC.

This clone was detected only once. The rearrangement joins TRBV19 to TRBJ2-1, with no clear D. There are 15 residues in the CDR3. The ends were cut back, 10 bases at V and 0 bases at J, with 16 bases in the middle. Germline V lookup: CDR1 LNHDA, CDR2 SQIVND (reference sequence). For the CDR3, the DNA is TGTGCCACACAAACGGGTCCAAGCTCCTACAATGAGCAGTTCTTC. This encodes CATQTGPSSYNEQFF.

The sample holds one count of this clone. The V and J genes are TRBV27 and TRBJ2-2; 7 bases are a match to TRBD2. The germline V gene encodes CDR1 MNHEY and CDR2 SMNVEV (reference sequence). The CDR3 runs to 15 residues. V lost 2 bases to trimming and J lost 1 base; unmatched junction nucleotides: 1. CDR3 DNA sequence: TGTGCCAGCAGTTTAGCTAGCGGGAACACCGGGGAGCTGTTTTTT. It encodes CASSLASGNTGELFF.

The rearrangement uses TRBV28 and TRBJ2-2; possibly TRBD2 for D (5 bases). The CDR3 spans 14 residues. Looked up from germline, CDR1 is MDHEN and CDR2 is SYDVKM. V was pared by 8 bases and J by 7 bases, with 17 bases between. The CDR3 DNA sequence: TGTGCCAGCGTCTTGTCGGGAATGGGCGGGGAGCTGTTTTTT. It is translated as CASVLSGMGGELFF. Full variable domain (outside the CDR3, taken from reference TRBV28 and TRBJ2-2): DVKVTQSSRYLVKRTGEKVFLECVQDMDHENMFWYRQDPGLGLRLIYFSYDVKMKEKGDIPEGYSVSREKKERFSLILESASTNQTSMYLCASVLSGMGGELFFGEGSRLTVL.

This clone is a singleton in its sample. The rearrangement uses TRBV25-1 and TRBJ2-3; 8 positions match TRBD1. There are 12 residues in the CDR3. Trimming removed 10 bases from V and 5 bases from J; junction bases left unmatched: 5. Germline V gives CDR1 MGHDK, CDR2 SYGVNS. The CDR3 region has the DNA TGTGCCACCGTTACAGGGGGAGATACGCAGTATTTT. It codes for CATVTGGDTQYF.

The chain recombines TRBV27 with TRBJ2-1; 7 positions match TRBD2. From germline, CDR1 is MNHEY and CDR2 SMNVEV (reference sequence). The CDR3 spans 15 residues. V was pared by 5 bases and J by 7 bases, with 11 bases of the junction left unmatched. CDR3 sequence reads: CASSPLGEGRNEQFF. The DNA of the CDR3 is TGTGCCAGCAGTCCTCTGGGGGAGGGCAGAAATGAGCAGTTCTTC.